The 10 T cell receptor beta chains below come from one sample, sequenced in a study of blood T cell repertoires in COVID-19. Only in-frame clones appear in the TCRdb table, and some are missing; sequencing was by immunoSEQ multiplex PCR. Among about 120,000 clones listed, about 74% were seen once. The source material was peripheral blood. The receptors originated from a human donor in a cohort sampled during active COVID-19.

The rearrangement uses TRBV19 and TRBJ1-5; the D gene is possibly TRBD1 (5 bases). The V end was cut by 2 bases, the J end by 7 bases, with 18 bases between. CDR1 LNHDA and CDR2 SQIVND come from the germline V gene (reference sequence). The CDR3 covers 16 residues. Here the CDR3 reads CASSISDNLRSQPQHF. CDR3 sequence (DNA): TGTGCCAGTAGTATATCGGACAACCTGAGGAGCCAGCCCCAGCATTTT.

The rearrangement joins TRBV30 to TRBJ2-7; the D gene is possibly TRBD2 (5 bases). Trimming removed 2 bases from V and 3 bases from J, with 14 bases in between. The CDR3 totals 14 residues. Per the germline V gene, CDR1 is GTSNPN and CDR2 is SVGIG (reference sequence). CDR3 protein: CAWSPVLDFYEQYF. CDR3 coding DNA: TGTGCCTGGAGTCCAGTTTTGGACTTCTACGAGCAGTACTTC.

The chain carries TRBV9 and TRBJ1-2; 11 bases match TRBD1. V dropped 3 bases and J dropped 3; count of bases not matched to a gene: 1. CDR1 SGDLS and CDR2 YYNGEE come from the germline V gene. The CDR3 consists of 14 residues. The CDR3 DNA reads TGTGCCAGCAGCGGGACAGGGGGCGACTATGGCTACACCTTC. Translation: CASSGTGGDYGYTF.

The chain links TRBV11-3 to TRBJ2-7, with a tentative D call TRBD2 (6 bases). The germline CDR1 and CDR2 sequences are SGHNT and YENEEA. Trimming took off 2 bases at V and 6 bases at J, with 20 bases between the two ends. The CDR3 sequence is 16 residues long. The CDR3 DNA is TGTGCCAGCAGCTTATTCCCAAGGGAGGCAGGTATCGAGCAGTACTTC. Translation gives CASSLFPREAGIEQYF.

The chain has TRBV6-5 and TRBJ2-7, with 7 bases matching TRBD1. Per germline, CDR1 MNHEY and CDR2 SVGAGI. There are 13 residues in the CDR3. V trimming: 6 bases; J trimming: 2 bases; junction bases outside the gene matches: 4. The CDR3 coding sequence is TGTGCCAGCAGCAAAGACAGGGCCTACGAGCAGTACTTC. It is translated as CASSKDRAYEQYF.

This rearrangement joins TRBV29-1 to TRBJ1-2; D uncertain. CDR1 is SQVTM and CDR2 is ANQGSEA in the germline V gene. V gave up 1 base and J gave up 2 bases, with 8 bases separating them. The CDR3 covers 13 residues. CDR3 amino acids: CSVEVPGNYGYTF. Written as DNA, the CDR3 is TGCAGCGTTGAAGTCCCGGGAAACTATGGCTACACCTTC.

The CDR3 coding sequence is TGTGCCACTTCCAGGGGGAACACTGAAGCTTTCTTT. Residues: CATSRGNTEAFF. The chain is built from TRBV6-5 and TRBJ1-1; possible D gene TRBD1, 6 bases. The CDR3 runs 12 residues. Germline V gene sequence: CDR1 MNHEY, CDR2 SVGAGI. With 10 bases removed from V and 1 base from J, the gap between germline ends came to 10 bases.

The V call is TRBV9, the J call TRBJ2-1; tentative D call: TRBD1 (5 bases). V was cut by 3 bases and J by 12 bases, with 10 bases left in between. Germline V gives CDR1 SGDLS, CDR2 YYNGEE. This CDR3 has 11 amino acids. In DNA, the CDR3 is TGTGCCAGCAGCGGTGGGGCCCGGCAGTTCTTC. This codes for CASSGGARQFF.

The chain is built from TRBV10-3 and TRBJ2-7; TRBD2 aligns across 11 bases. Germline loops: CDR1 ENHRY, CDR2 SYGVKD. J was trimmed by 6 bases and V by 8 bases; bases with no gene match: 6. The CDR3 consists of 13 residues. CDR3 sequence (DNA): TGTGCCATCCGGGGGCTAGCGGGAGGCGAGCAGTACTTC. Translated: CAIRGLAGGEQYF.

The chain carries TRBV4-1 and TRBJ2-7, with D unresolved. The V end lost 4 bases, the J end lost 6 bases, and 10 bases lay between the germline ends. Germline V gives CDR1 MGHRA, CDR2 YSYEKL. The CDR3 loop spans 12 amino acids. The CDR3, as DNA: TGCGCCAGCAGCCTCTCAGGCCGCGAGCAGTACTTC. It yields the protein CASSLSGREQYF.